This T cell receptor (beta chain) is drawn from a study of T cell responses to AZD1222 COVID-19 vaccine. The germline V and J ends were trimmed by 2 bases and 1 base, with 11 bases remaining between them. The CDR3 is made up of 15 amino acids. Germline values: CDR1 SEHNR, CDR2 FQNEAQ (reference sequence). The protocol was immunoSEQ multiplex PCR, while the TCRdb copy is restricted to in-frame clones and leaves out a portion. Seen here are about 120,000 clones, approximately 90% observed once, and the top ten hold about 3.7%. The V gene is TRBV7-9, the J gene TRBJ1-1, with D hard to call. This TCR derives from an adult in good health. The specimen comprised peripheral blood, sampled on day 0 of AZD1222 vaccination. The CDR3 region is CASSLLGPQNTEAFF. The CDR3 DNA reads TGTGCCAGCAGCTTATTAGGACCCCAGAACACTGAAGCTTTCTTT. Full variable domain (missing parts from reference TRBV7-9 and TRBJ1-1): DTGVSQNPRHKITKRGQNVTFRCDPISEHNRLYWYRQTLGQGPEFLTYFQNEAQLEKSRLLSDRFSAERPKGSFSTLEIQRTEQGDSAMYLCASSLLGPQNTEAFFGQGTRLTVV.